These 9 T cell receptor beta chains originate from one sample sequenced in a study of beta chain features in type 1 diabetes. cDNA synthesis used the whole RNA isolate, giving expressed TCRB sequences. Assay: immunoSEQ multiplex PCR; the TCRdb copy retains only in-frame clones and omits some. Seen here are fewer than 200,000 clones, more than 10% observed once, and the top ten hold 0.62%. Sequencing was performed on central memory CD4+ T cells from blood. The receptors here all came from a woman aged 18-29 years in good health.

There are a few counts of this clone. The chain has TRBV29-1 and TRBJ2-5; possibly TRBD1 for D (5 bases). The CDR3 has 13 residues. CDR1 SQVTM and CDR2 ANQGSEA come from the germline V gene. V was pared by 3 bases and J by 2 bases, with 10 bases between. For the CDR3, the DNA is TGCAGCGTTGATCGGCAGGGACAAGAGACCCAGTACTTC. Translating gives CSVDRQGQETQYF.

A few counts support this clone. J is TRBJ1-1 and V is TRBV2, with D possibly TRBD1 on 6 matching bases. Trimming removed 7 bases at V and 6 bases at J, with 15 bases between. The germline V gene encodes CDR1 SNHLY and CDR2 FYNNEI. The CDR3 has 13 amino acids. The CDR3 spells CASKEQGLAEAFF. In nucleotides, the CDR3 is TGTGCCAGCAAAGAACAGGGTCTCGCTGAAGCTTTCTTT.

This clone was seen more than once but under ten times. The chain uses TRBV10-2 and TRBJ1-1, with TRBD1 identical over 8 bases. The germline CDR1 and CDR2 sequences are WSHSY and SAAADI. The V segment lost 8 bases and the J segment 1 base; nucleotides outside the gene matches: 6. The CDR3 covers 14 residues. CDR3 DNA sequence: TGCGCCAGCGGACAGGGTCAGGGGAACACTGAAGCTTTCTTT. Protein: CASGQGQGNTEAFF.

This clone showed up just a few times. This chain uses TRBV30 with TRBJ1-1; 9 nucleotides match TRBD1. V was clipped by 0 bases and J by 11 bases; unmatched bases: 10. Germline loops: CDR1 GTSNPN, CDR2 SVGIG (reference sequence). The CDR3 consists of 14 residues. CDR3 coding DNA: TGTGCCTGGAGTGTACCTACAGGGGGCTGGAGTGCTTTCTTT. Encoded protein: CAWSVPTGGWSAFF.

This clone was counted a few times. The rearrangement uses TRBV6-5 and TRBJ2-1, with D maybe TRBD1 (7 bases). Trimming pared 7 bases from V and 9 bases from J, leaving 13 bases between. There are 12 residues in the CDR3. The germline V gene encodes CDR1 MNHEY and CDR2 SVGAGI. CDR3 protein: CASNPGGSEQFF. The CDR3 DNA is TGTGCCAGCAACCCAGGGGGGTCTGAGCAGTTCTTC.

This clone was counted a few times. The chain uses TRBV7-8 and TRBJ2-3, with TRBD2 identical over 9 bases. This CDR3 comprises 15 residues. The trim removed 5 bases at V and 4 bases at J, leaving 7 bases unmatched. CDR1 is SGHVS, CDR2 FQNEAQ, per germline. CDR3 protein: CASSISSGIADTQYF. CDR3 bases: TGTGCCAGCAGCATATCTAGCGGGATCGCAGATACGCAGTATTTT.

This clone was observed at least ten times. V usage is TRBV9 and J usage is TRBJ2-1; unclear D gene. The CDR3 consists of 11 residues. The germline CDR1 and CDR2 sequences are SGDLS and YYNGEE. V was trimmed by 1 base and J by 8 bases, leaving 4 bases between them. In DNA form, the CDR3 reads TGTGCCAGCAGCGTACGAGATGAGCAGTTCTTC. Translation gives CASSVRDEQFF.

Here the CDR3 reads CASSLDLARYNEQFF. CDR3 sequence (DNA): TGTGCCAGCAGCTTAGATTTAGCGCGATACAATGAGCAGTTCTTC. The chain employs TRBV7-3 and TRBJ2-1; possible D gene TRBD2, 5 bases. Germline lookup yields CDR1 SGHTA and CDR2 FQGTGA. Trimming took 2 bases from V and 4 from J, leaving 12 bases between them. This CDR3 comprises 15 residues.

The sample holds a few counts of this clone. V and J are TRBV29-1 and TRBJ1-2; no firm D call. V lost 3 bases and J lost 6, with 11 bases in between. Germline lookup yields CDR1 SQVTM and CDR2 ANQGSEA. The CDR3 is 12 residues long. The CDR3 bases are TGCAGCGTTGACCTAGACCGTCATGGCTACACCTTC. This gives the protein CSVDLDRHGYTF.